The text below deals with one T cell receptor (beta chain). The data were taken from a study of blood T cell repertoires in COVID-19. Study as a whole: The United States, Italy and Spain supplied acute and convalescent COVID-19 samples. T cells, B-cell-depleted T cells, or PBMCs provided the cDNA or gDNA that served as material.

In the original analysis: Amplification with reference gene primers provided the estimates of nucleated cell counts. The data were produced by immunoSEQ multiplex PCR, yet TCRdb's version contains in-frame clones alone and is incomplete. The DNA gave D and trimming, while V, J and clone size come from that table. The sample carries approximately 120,000 clones, around four fifths recorded once. V gave up 3 bases and J gave up 10 bases, with 10 bases separating them. This CDR3 has 12 residues. Germline V gene lookup returns CDR1 SGHTA and CDR2 FQGTGA. V is TRBV7-3 and J is TRBJ2-1, with D possibly TRBD1 on 6 matching bases. Input material: peripheral blood. The receptor's source is a man in his sixties with acute or convalescent COVID-19. The CDR3 loop is CASSLDSKEQFF. CDR3 nucleotide sequence: TGTGCCAGCAGCTTGGACAGTAAGGAGCAGTTCTTC.